The clone carrying this T cell receptor (beta chain) was detected many times. The antigen remains undetermined. The sample belongs to a study of tumor-infiltrating lymphocytes in primary liver carcinoma. The authors made TCR beta cDNA from 400 to 600 ng total RNA with a constant-region primer. Three nested multiplex PCR rounds, a slightly modified ARM-PCR, produced the libraries for TCR beta. TRBV1-TRBV30 forward primers paired with a C-beta reverse primer drove the first two PCR rounds, roughly 10 cycles each. TCRdb re-called the multiplex PCR reads through MiXCR, storing one row per CDR3 protein. Among just over 300,000 distinct CDR3 sequences listed, around three fifths were seen once. Study-wide results and limits: Tumor-adjacent and tumor-blood pairs shared a smaller degree of overlap than tumor region pairs. Blood had a significantly lower top-250-clone fraction than tumors did (p = 0.039). Unsorted bulk samples meant CD4+ and CD8+ repertoires went uncompared.

The germline CDR1 and CDR2 sequences are MNHEY and SVGEGT. Trimming took 2 bases from V and 6 from J, leaving 5 bases between them. The CDR3 has 11 residues. The authors took blood RNA from unsorted whole blood and also extracted germline DNA. The sequenced material came from peripheral blood. The chain couples TRBV6-2 or TRBV6-3 to TRBJ2-7; D unclear. This receptor was taken from a woman aged 25 to 39 with primary liver carcinoma and hepatitis B virus infection. In DNA, the CDR3 is TGTGCCAGCAGTTACCCTTCCGAGCAGTACTTC. Its protein product is CASSYPSEQYF.